Below, 4 T cell receptor beta chains from the same sample are listed, as sequenced in a study of monozygotic twins with cystic fibrosis. Sequencing used immunoSEQ multiplex PCR; TCRdb keeps in-frame clones, though not all of them. The top ten hold 2.5% to 3.5% of the sample, which has 25,000 to 30,000 clones, about 96% seen once. Sequencing used blood. These receptors all stem from a girl aged 2-15 years with cystic fibrosis.

The chain employs TRBV7-9 and TRBJ2-2; TRBD1 aligns across 7 bases. The CDR3 runs 18 residues. Germline CDR1 and CDR2: SEHNR and FQNEAQ (reference sequence). Losses at the gene ends were 4 bases for V and 1 base for J; bases not matched to a gene: 12. The CDR3 loop is CASSSKPPGQLNTGELFF. CDR3 nucleotides: TGTGCCAGCAGCTCGAAACCCCCGGGACAGCTGAACACCGGGGAGCTGTTTTTT.

The chain couples TRBV9 to TRBJ2-3; D is possibly TRBD2 (6 bases). The CDR3 spans 16 residues. V gave up 0 bases and J gave up 2 bases, with 13 bases separating them. The germline V gene encodes CDR1 SGDLS and CDR2 YYNGEE. As DNA, the CDR3 is TGTGCCAGCAGCGTAGGGTCTAGCGTCCTCACAGATACGCAGTATTTT. Protein sequence: CASSVGSSVLTDTQYF.

The V and J genes are TRBV4-1 and TRBJ2-3; 9 nucleotides match TRBD2. There are 16 residues in the CDR3. J lost 3 bases, V lost 3 bases, and 7 bases had no gene match. CDR1 is MGHRA, CDR2 YSYEKL, per germline. DNA for the CDR3: TGCGCCAGCAGCCATCCCGCGGGGGGGAGGACAGATACGCAGTATTTT. The encoded protein is CASSHPAGGRTDTQYF.

The chain recombines TRBV5-6 with TRBJ1-4; TRBD1 is a possible D gene (5 bases). CDR1 is SGHDT and CDR2 is YYEEEE in the germline V gene. CDR3 length: 14 amino acids. The V gene lost 0 bases and the J gene lost 8 bases, with 11 bases spanning the gap. This CDR3 reads CASSLGGVREKLFF. In nucleotides, the CDR3 is TGTGCCAGCAGCTTGGGGGGCGTGCGGGAAAAACTGTTTTTT.